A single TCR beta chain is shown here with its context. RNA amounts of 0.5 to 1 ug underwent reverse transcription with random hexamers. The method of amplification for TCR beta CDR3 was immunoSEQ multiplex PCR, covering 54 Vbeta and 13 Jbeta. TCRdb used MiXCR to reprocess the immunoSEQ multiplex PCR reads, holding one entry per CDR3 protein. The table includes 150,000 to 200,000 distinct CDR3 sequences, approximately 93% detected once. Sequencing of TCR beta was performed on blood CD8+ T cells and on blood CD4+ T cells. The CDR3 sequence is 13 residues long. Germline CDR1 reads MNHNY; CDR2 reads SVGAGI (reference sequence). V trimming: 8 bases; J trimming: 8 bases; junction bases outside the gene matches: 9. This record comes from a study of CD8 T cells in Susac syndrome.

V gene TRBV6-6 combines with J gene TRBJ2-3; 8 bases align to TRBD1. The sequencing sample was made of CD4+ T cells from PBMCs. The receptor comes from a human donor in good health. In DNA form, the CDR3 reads TGTGCCAGCGCAGGGGTCGACAGGGGTACGCAGTATTTT. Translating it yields CASAGVDRGTQYF.